The 7 T cell receptor beta chains reported below all come from one sample, sequenced in a study of beta chain features in type 1 diabetes. Expressed TCRB transcripts got sequenced, as all isolated RNA was reverse transcribed. Sequenced by immunoSEQ multiplex PCR; TCRdb stores in-frame clones only, minus some. The data show 200,000 to 300,000 clones, 25% to 30% seen once. Sequencing was done on a sample of central memory CD4+ T cells from blood. The receptors originated from a man in his thirties or forties in good health.

This clone was found many times. The chain combines TRBV28 with TRBJ2-4, with D hard to call. This CDR3 contains 14 residues. Germline V gives CDR1 MDHEN, CDR2 SYDVKM. The CDR3 DNA follows: TGTGCTAATAATCCGGGTAACACCAAAAACATTCAGTACTTC. Encoded protein: CANNPGNTKNIQYF.

This clone appeared once. The chain links TRBV5-4 to TRBJ2-7; 9 bases are a match to TRBD1. With 4 bases clipped from V and 2 bases from J, the junction kept 7 bases outside the gene matches. Germline lookup yields CDR1 SGHNT and CDR2 YYREEE (reference sequence). The CDR3 covers 15 residues. CDR3 residues: CASSLRTGAAYEQYF. The CDR3, as DNA: TGTGCCAGCAGCCTTAGGACAGGGGCGGCCTACGAGCAGTACTTC.

With respect to this clone: The sample carries other DNA sequences with the same CDR3. The chain couples TRBV29-1 to TRBJ1-2; 10 nucleotides agree with TRBD1. Germline loops: CDR1 SQVTM, CDR2 ANQGSEA. Trimming at V came to 6 bases and at J to 4 bases, leaving 8 bases not matched to a gene. This CDR3 comprises 14 residues. The CDR3 region has the DNA TGCAGCGTGACCGACAGGGGGCTCAGCTATGGCTACACCTTC. Its protein is CSVTDRGLSYGYTF.

The CDR3 coding sequence is TGTGCCATCAGGGGGATCTGGGGAGAGACCCAGTACTTC. Its translation is CAIRGIWGETQYF. The chain carries TRBV10-3 and TRBJ2-5; D remains unclear. The V end was cut by 6 bases, the J end by 4 bases, with 12 bases between. The V gene's germline CDR1 is ENHRY and CDR2 SYGVKD. There are 13 residues in the CDR3.

Only a few counts were recorded for this clone. V is TRBV7-9 and J is TRBJ2-3; the match to TRBD1 covers 11 bases. Germline loops: CDR1 SEHNR, CDR2 FQNEAQ (reference sequence). The V segment lost 4 bases and the J segment 4 bases; nucleotides outside the gene matches: 4. This CDR3 has 15 amino acids. The CDR3 here is CASSYGQGASDTQYF. The DNA for the CDR3 is TGTGCCAGCAGCTACGGACAGGGGGCTTCAGATACGCAGTATTTT.

This clone has only a few counts. V usage is TRBV25-1 and J usage is TRBJ2-2, with D possibly matching TRBD1 (5 bases). CDR3 length: 14 amino acids. V was pared by 7 bases and J by 6 bases, with 15 bases between. Germline V gene sequence: CDR1 MGHDK, CDR2 SYGVNS. Here the CDR3 DNA reads TGTGCCAGCACTCCTCAAGGGGTGTCCGGGGAGCTGTTTTTT. Protein product: CASTPQGVSGELFF.

The chain has TRBV9 and TRBJ2-7; 10 bases map to TRBD2. Trimming cost V 4 bases and J 7 bases; bases outside gene matches: 8. CDR1 and CDR2 from the germline V gene are SGDLS and YYNGEE. This CDR3 spans 14 amino acids. CDR3 nucleotide sequence: TGTGCCAGCAGCCCTACTAGCGGGATGGGGGAGCAGTACTTC. It is translated as CASSPTSGMGEQYF.